This T cell receptor (beta chain) was captured by sequencing in a study of graft-versus-host responses after intestinal transplantation. The method was immunoSEQ multiplex PCR; TCRdb's version includes in-frame clones alone and lacks a portion of them. The sample holds about 86,000 clones, around 83% seen once. This CDR3 contains 17 residues. Germline V lookup: CDR1 MDHEN, CDR2 SYDVKM. The V gene lost 2 bases and the J gene lost 0 bases, with 14 bases spanning the gap. This clone was counted a single time. Its antigen is as yet unknown. This TCR was sampled from a human donor who received an intestinal transplant. This chain links TRBV28 with TRBJ1-5; maybe TRBD1 (5 bases). The specimen was unstimulated CD8+ T cells sorted from spleen or lymph node cells, collected before intestinal transplant. The CDR3 protein is CASSLQGGLDSNQPQHF. The CDR3 nucleotides are TGTGCCAGCAGTTTACAGGGTGGCCTCGATAGCAATCAGCCCCAGCATTTT. Complete variable domain (other parts from reference TRBV28 and TRBJ1-5): DVKVTQSSRYLVKRTGEKVFLECVQDMDHENMFWYRQDPGLGLRLIYFSYDVKMKEKGDIPEGYSVSREKKERFSLILESASTNQTSMYLCASSLQGGLDSNQPQHFGDGTRLSIL.